The 10 T cell receptor beta chains given below trace back to one sample, sequenced in a study of OX40 agonist ivuxolimab in advanced cancers. Sequencing used immunoSEQ multiplex PCR; TCRdb keeps in-frame clones, though not all of them. The sample yields 50,000 to 75,000 clones, around nine tenths seen once. This specimen consisted of CD4+ or CD8+ T cells sorted from blood, obtained in a trial of the OX40 agonist ivuxolimab. The receptors were sampled from an adult with an advanced solid tumor such as melanoma, head and neck, liver or kidney cancer.

The V gene is TRBV4-2, the J gene TRBJ1-3; weak D call: TRBD1 (5 bases). V gave up 3 bases and J gave up 1 base, with 19 bases separating them. From germline, CDR1 is LGHNA and CDR2 YNFKEQ. The CDR3 consists of 18 residues. The CDR3 nucleotides are TGTGCCAGCAGCCAGAAAAGCCGGGGGGAGGGGTCTGGAAACACCATATATTTT. It translates to CASSQKSRGEGSGNTIYF.

The chain links TRBV19 to TRBJ2-3; D possibly corresponds to TRBD1 (5 bases). The CDR3 contains 13 residues. The germline V and J ends were trimmed by 6 bases and 3 bases, with 10 bases remaining between them. Germline V gives CDR1 LNHDA, CDR2 SQIVND (reference sequence). The CDR3 here is CASREKGTDTQYF. CDR3 DNA: TGTGCCAGTAGAGAAAAGGGGACAGATACGCAGTATTTT.

The V call is TRBV6-5, the J call TRBJ1-1; D perhaps matches TRBD1 (5 bases). This CDR3 contains 14 residues. Trimming stripped 2 bases from V and 0 bases from J, with 7 bases between. Germline CDR1 and CDR2: MNHEY and SVGAGI. The CDR3: CASSYGGLNTEAFF. The CDR3 nucleotides read TGTGCCAGCAGTTACGGGGGGTTGAACACTGAAGCTTTCTTT.

The chain links TRBV5-1 to TRBJ2-2, with TRBD1 identical over 11 bases. Per the germline V gene, CDR1 is SGHRS and CDR2 is YFSETQ. The CDR3 spans 16 residues. Trimming took 3 bases from V and 7 from J; bases not matched to a gene: 8. CDR3 DNA sequence: TGCGCCAGCAGCTCTGCCGGACAGGGGGCGGGCGGGGAGCTGTTTTTT. Amino acids: CASSSAGQGAGGELFF. Full variable domain (remainder filled in from reference TRBV5-1 and TRBJ2-2): KAGVTQTPRYLIKTRGQQVTLSCSPISGHRSVSWYQQTPGQGLQFLFEYFSETQRNKGNFPGRFSGRQFSNSRSEMNVSTLELGDSALYLCASSSAGQGAGGELFFGEGSRLTVL.

The chain recombines TRBV11-2 with TRBJ1-6; D not certain. This CDR3 spans 12 amino acids. V lost 0 bases, J lost 10 bases, and 4 bases lay in between. The germline V gene has CDR1 SGHAT and CDR2 FQNNGV. The CDR3 DNA is TGTGCCAGCAGCTTAGATGACTCACCCCTCCACTTT. Translated: CASSLDDSPLHF.

This clone has only a few counts. This chain joins TRBV5-1 and TRBJ2-1; 10 bases align to TRBD2. The CDR3 extends over 14 amino acids. With 4 bases clipped from V and 5 bases from J, the junction kept 3 bases outside the gene matches. The germline gives CDR1 SGHRS, CDR2 YFSETQ. The CDR3 region is CASSSGGAHNEQFF. DNA of the CDR3: TGCGCCAGCAGCAGCGGGGGGGCCCACAATGAGCAGTTCTTC. The entire variable domain, with the rest obtained from reference TRBV5-1 and TRBJ2-1, is as follows: KAGVTQTPRYLIKTRGQQVTLSCSPISGHRSVSWYQQTPGQGLQFLFEYFSETQRNKGNFPGRFSGRQFSNSRSEMNVSTLELGDSALYLCASSSGGAHNEQFFGPGTRLTVL.

V is TRBV10-2 and J is TRBJ2-1; tentative D call: TRBD1 (5 bases). CDR3 length equals 15 residues. Trimming removed 7 bases from V and 0 bases from J, with 13 bases in between. Germline lookup yields CDR1 WSHSY and CDR2 SAAADI. CDR3 residues: CASNPRQSSYNEQFF. In DNA form, the CDR3 reads TGCGCCAGCAACCCAAGACAGTCCTCCTACAATGAGCAGTTCTTC.

The chain carries TRBV19 and TRBJ2-2; a possible D gene is TRBD1 (6 bases). CDR1 and CDR2 from the germline V gene are LNHDA and SQIVND (reference sequence). The germline V and J ends were trimmed by 6 bases and 1 base, with 15 bases remaining between them. The CDR3 totals 16 residues. CDR3 residues: CASRQTGQMNTGELFF. The CDR3 coding sequence is TGTGCCAGTAGACAGACAGGACAGATGAACACCGGGGAGCTGTTTTTT.

The V and J genes are TRBV7-9 and TRBJ2-7; possibly TRBD1 or TRBD2 for D (6 bases each). The V end was cut by 3 bases, the J end by 7 bases, with 16 bases between. CDR3 length: 14 residues. From germline, CDR1 is SEHNR and CDR2 FQNEAQ (reference sequence). The CDR3 DNA reads TGTGCCAGCAGCTTCAGGACTTTAGGGGGGGAGCAGTACTTC. It encodes CASSFRTLGGEQYF.

This chain links TRBV19 with TRBJ1-1; no clear D gene. V was shortened by 5 bases and J by 10 bases, with 14 bases between the two germline ends. CDR3 length: 12 residues. Looked up from germline, CDR1 is LNHDA and CDR2 is SQIVND (reference sequence). The chain's CDR3 is CASSPGPAVAFF. The CDR3 nucleotides read TGTGCCAGTAGTCCCGGACCAGCGGTAGCTTTCTTT.